This T cell receptor (beta chain) was sequenced during a study of T cells after yellow fever vaccination. General study results and limits: Weaker, the secondary response peaked sooner, at day 5 versus 15. Reappearance after the booster was observed for most primary-vaccination clones (96% CD4, roughly 90% CD8).

Remarks on this clonotype: Its specificity is not known.

5'RACE template switching generated TCR cDNA, adding a universal primer site and UMIs. TCRdb re-analysed the 5' RACE reads in MiXCR, keeping a single row per CDR3 protein. The sample carries some 350,000 distinct CDR3 sequences, 6.2% recorded once. Looked up from germline, CDR1 is GTSNPN and CDR2 is SVGIG (reference sequence). This CDR3 is built from 13 residues. V gave up 2 bases and J gave up 5 bases, with 12 bases separating them. This specimen was PBMCs, taken 5 days after the yellow fever booster vaccination. This sequence joins TRBV30 and TRBJ2-5; possibly TRBD1 for D (6 bases). This TCR derives from a man younger than 40 who received the YFV17D yellow fever vaccine. CDR3 residues: CAWSTGITETQYF. DNA of the CDR3: TGTGCCTGGAGTACAGGGATAACGGAGACCCAGTACTTC.